This TCR beta chain derives from a study of early T cells in non-severe SARS-CoV-2 infection. TCRdb redid the calling of the 5' RACE reads with MiXCR, one entry per CDR3 protein. This table has approximately 50,000 distinct CDR3 sequences, roughly 8% appearing once. Sample share makes this clonotype medium-sized. Per the germline V gene, CDR1 is SNHLY and CDR2 is FYNNEI. Trimming left V 4 bases short and J 6 bases short, with 10 bases between. CDR3 length: 14 residues. The V and J genes are TRBV2 and TRBJ1-6; D is unclear. The receptor was isolated from an adult who was a healthcare worker with PCR-confirmed SARS-CoV-2 infection or an uninfected control (not recorded which). Material: whole blood. Written as DNA, the CDR3 is TGTGCCAGCAGTGTGATTGATAGTAATTCACCCCTCCACTTT. Translating it yields CASSVIDSNSPLHF.